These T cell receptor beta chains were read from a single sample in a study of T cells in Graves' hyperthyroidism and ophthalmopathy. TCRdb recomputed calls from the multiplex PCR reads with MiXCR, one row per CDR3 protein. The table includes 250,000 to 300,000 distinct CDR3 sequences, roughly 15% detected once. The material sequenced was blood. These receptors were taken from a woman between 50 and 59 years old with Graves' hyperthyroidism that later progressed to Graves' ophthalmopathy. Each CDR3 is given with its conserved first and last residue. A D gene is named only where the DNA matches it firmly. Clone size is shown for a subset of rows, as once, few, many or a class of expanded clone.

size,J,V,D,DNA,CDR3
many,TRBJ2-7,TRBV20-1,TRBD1,TGCAGTGCTAGACCTCGGACAGGACCCTACGAGCAGTACTTC,CSARPRTGPYEQYF
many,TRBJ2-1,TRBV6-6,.,TGTGCCAGCAGTTACCCTAATAACAATGAGCAGTTCTTC,CASSYPNNNEQFF
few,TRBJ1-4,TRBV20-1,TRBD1,TGCAGTGCTAGAGATCGCGGGACAGCCGCGGAAAAACTGTTTTTT,CSARDRGTAAEKLFF
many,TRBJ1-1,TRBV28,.,TGTGCCAGCACCGTGACAATGAACACTGAAGCTTTCTTT,CASTVTMNTEAFF
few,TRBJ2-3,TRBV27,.,TGTGCCAGCAGTCCGCACTTTGGTACGCAGTATTTT,CASSPHFGTQYF
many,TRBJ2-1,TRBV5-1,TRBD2,TGCGCCAGCAGCTTGGAGGTTTATGGCGGGAGTGAGCAGTTCTTC,CASSLEVYGGSEQFF
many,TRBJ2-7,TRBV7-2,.,TGTGCCAGCAGCTTAGCGTCCCTCTCCTTCTCCTACGAGCAGTACTTC,CASSLASLSFSYEQYF
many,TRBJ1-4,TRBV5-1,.,TGCGCCAGCAGCTTGGGGCCCAATGAAAAACTGTTTTTT,CASSLGPNEKLFF
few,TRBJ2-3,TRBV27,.,TGTGCCAGTACTAGATTGAACACAGATACGCAGTATTTT,CASTRLNTDTQYF
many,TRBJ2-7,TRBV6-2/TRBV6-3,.,TGTGCCAGCAGTTTCTTGGACAGTCACGAGCAGTACTTC,CASSFLDSHEQYF
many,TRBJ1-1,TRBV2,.,TGTGCCAGCAGTGAAATAGGGCCAGAAGTCACTGAAGCTTTCTTT,CASSEIGPEVTEAFF
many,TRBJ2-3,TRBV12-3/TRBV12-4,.,TGTGCCAGCAGTTTAAATAATGGGGGTGGTCCAGATACGCAGTATTTT,CASSLNNGGGPDTQYF
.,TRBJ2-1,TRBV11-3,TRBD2,TGTGCCAGCAGCTTTAGCGGGAGACGTAATGAGCAGTTCTTC,CASSFSGRRNEQFF
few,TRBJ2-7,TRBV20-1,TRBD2,TGCAGTGCTCACACGGTCGCGGGAGGTACCTACGAGCAGTACTTC,CSAHTVAGGTYEQYF
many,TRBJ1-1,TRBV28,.,TGTGCCAGCAGCGGGTATGCGAACACTGAAGCTTTCTTT,CASSGYANTEAFF
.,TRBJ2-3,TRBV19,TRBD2,TGTGCCAGTACCCGGACTAGGGGAGATACGCAGTATTTT,CASTRTRGDTQYF
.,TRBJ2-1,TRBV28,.,TGTGCCAGCAGTTTAGAGGGCGGATTCTACAATGAGCAGTTCTTC,CASSLEGGFYNEQFF
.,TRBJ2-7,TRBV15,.,TGTGCCACCAGTCTGATCAGGGGCCCTACCTACGAGCAGTACTTC,CATSLIRGPTYEQYF
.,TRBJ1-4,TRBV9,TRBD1,TGTGCCAGCAGCGGTCCAGCGCTAGCAGGGGGCTATAATGAAAAACTGTTTTTT,CASSGPALAGGYNEKLFF
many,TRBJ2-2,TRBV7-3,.,TGTGCCAGCAGACCCCCTGCTACCGGGGAGCTGTTTTTT,CASRPPATGELFF
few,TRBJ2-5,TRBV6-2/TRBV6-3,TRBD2,TGTGCCAGCAGTTACTGGGGACTAGCGGGAGGTCTCAGTAAGGAGACCCAGTACTTC,CASSYWGLAGGLSKETQYF
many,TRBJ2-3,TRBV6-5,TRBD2,TGTGCCAGCAGCACCGGACTAGCGGGAGGGCATCGCACAGATACGCAGTATTTT,CASSTGLAGGHRTDTQYF
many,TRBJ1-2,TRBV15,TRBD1,TGTGCCACCAGCAGAGATAGGGACAGCCTTTACTATGGCTACACCTTC,CATSRDRDSLYYGYTF
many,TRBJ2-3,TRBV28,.,TGTGCCAGCAGGAAACCGGGACTCCGCACAGATACGCAGTATTTT,CASRKPGLRTDTQYF
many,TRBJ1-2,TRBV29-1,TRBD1,TGCAGCGCACTGACAGGGGGCGGCATCTATGGCTACACCTTC,CSALTGGGIYGYTF
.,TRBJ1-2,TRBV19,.,TGTGCCAGTATGCAGGGAACTGGAGGCTACACCTTC,CASMQGTGGYTF
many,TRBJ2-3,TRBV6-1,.,TGTGCCAGCAGTGTCCAGGAGGGATTCACAGATACGCAGTATTTT,CASSVQEGFTDTQYF
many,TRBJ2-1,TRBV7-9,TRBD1,TGTGCCAGCAGCCGGGCAGAGCGACAGGGTCATGGGGAGCAGTTCTTC,CASSRAERQGHGEQFF
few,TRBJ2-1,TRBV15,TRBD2,TGTGCCACCAGCAGAGCGGCAGCGGGAGAAGAGGCCAATGAGCAGTTCTTC,CATSRAAAGEEANEQFF
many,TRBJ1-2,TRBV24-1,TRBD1,TGTGCCACCAGTGACCTGCTGACAGGGTCGATAAGCCAAAGGAACTATGGCTACACCTTC,CATSDLLTGSISQRNYGYTF
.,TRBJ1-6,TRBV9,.,TGTGCCAGCAGCGTGGACAATTCACCCCTCCACTTT,CASSVDNSPLHF
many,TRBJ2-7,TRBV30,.,TGTGCCTGGACTCCGGCGGGGGCTAGGGGGTACGAGCAGTACTTC,CAWTPAGARGYEQYF
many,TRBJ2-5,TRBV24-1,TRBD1,TGTGCCACCAGTGCCGACAGGGTCGAGACCCAGTACTTC,CATSADRVETQYF
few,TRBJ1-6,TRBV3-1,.,TGTGCCAGCACCACAGGAGGGTTCTATAATTCACCCCTCCACTTT,CASTTGGFYNSPLHF
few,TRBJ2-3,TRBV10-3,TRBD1,TGTGCCATCAGAGCGGGACAGGGGGTTAGCACAGATACGCAGTATTTT,CAIRAGQGVSTDTQYF
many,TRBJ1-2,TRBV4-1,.,TGCGCCAGCAGCCCCCCTAACTATGGCTACACCTTC,CASSPPNYGYTF
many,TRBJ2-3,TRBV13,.,TGTGCCAGCAGGGCTATGGGCGATCCCACAGATACGCAGTATTTT,CASRAMGDPTDTQYF
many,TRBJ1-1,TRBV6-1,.,TGTGCCAGCAGTGAGGTTGTAGGACAAGGGTTTAAACGGGAGAACACTGAAGCTTTCTTT,CASSEVVGQGFKRENTEAFF
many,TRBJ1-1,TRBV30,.,TGTGCCTGGAGGGAACAGGGAGCGAACACTGAAGCTTTCTTT,CAWREQGANTEAFF
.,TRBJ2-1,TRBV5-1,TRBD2,TGCGCCAGCAGCTCTGGGGCTAGCGGGAGAGAGTTCTTC,CASSSGASGREFF
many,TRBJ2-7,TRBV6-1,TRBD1,TGTGCCAGCAGTGAAGATGGACAGGTGAACGAGCAGTACTTC,CASSEDGQVNEQYF
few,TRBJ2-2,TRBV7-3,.,TGTGCCAGCAGCTTAGGGCCAGCGAACACCGGGGAGCTGTTTTTT,CASSLGPANTGELFF
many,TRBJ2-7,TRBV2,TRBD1,TGTGCCAGCAGCCCCCCCTACACAGGGGACGAGCAGTACTTC,CASSPPYTGDEQYF
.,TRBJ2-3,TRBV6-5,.,TGTGCCAGCAGTGACTCAGGGGGAGGGACAGATACGCAGTATTTT,CASSDSGGGTDTQYF
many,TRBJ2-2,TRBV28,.,TGTGCCAGCCGACAGGCGAACACCGGGGAGCTGTTTTTT,CASRQANTGELFF
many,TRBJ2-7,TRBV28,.,TGTGCCAGCAGGACGTACCGGGCCTCAAGATTCTACGAGCAGTACTTC,CASRTYRASRFYEQYF
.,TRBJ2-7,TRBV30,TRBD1,TGTGCCTGGAGTTCATTGGGCAGGGGCAGGGGGCGGAATGAGCAGTACTTC,CAWSSLGRGRGRNEQYF
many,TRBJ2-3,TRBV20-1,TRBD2,TGCAGTGCTAGAGATGCGGGGACTACCAGGAATACGCAGTATTTT,CSARDAGTTRNTQYF